The 30 T cell receptor beta chains presented below share a single source sample, sequenced in a study of cytomegalovirus exposure and HLA in healthy donors. The study ran its PCR with 60 Vbeta and 13 Jbeta primers. TCRdb keeps only in-frame clones here, not all; method: immunoSEQ multiplex PCR. The repertoire includes some 160,000 clones, approximately 80% of them detected once, and 1.5% to 2% sits in the top ten. Source material: PBMCs. These TCRs come from a woman aged 40 to 50 in good health and CMV-seronegative.

This chain uses TRBV28 with TRBJ1-2; 7 bases agree with TRBD1. Germline loops: CDR1 MDHEN, CDR2 SYDVKM. The J segment lost 7 bases and the V segment lost 3 bases, leaving 8 bases of the junction unmatched. CDR3 size: 14 residues. The CDR3 here is CASSFGPDRVGYTF. DNA of the CDR3: TGTGCCAGCAGTTTTGGTCCTGACAGGGTTGGCTACACCTTC.

This clone has only one observation. The chain is built from TRBV2 and TRBJ1-2; TRBD1 agrees at 9 bases. The CDR3 sequence is 14 residues long. Losses at the gene ends were 6 bases for V and 5 bases for J; bases not matched to a gene: 7. Per germline, CDR1 SNHLY and CDR2 FYNNEI. Written as DNA, the CDR3 is TGTGCCAGCAGCGGGGGAGGGACAGGGTATGGCTACACCTTC. Translation gives CASSGGGTGYGYTF.

V is TRBV6-5 and J is TRBJ1-2, with 8 bases that match TRBD1. J lost 5 bases, V lost 2 bases, and 7 bases had no gene match. CDR1 and CDR2 from the germline V gene are MNHEY and SVGAGI. CDR3 length: 15 amino acids. The CDR3 DNA reads TGTGCCAGCAGTTACATCCCAGGGACAGGATATGGCTACACCTTC. Its protein product is CASSYIPGTGYGYTF.

The table lists this clone with a count of one. The CDR3 DNA is TGCAGCGTTGTAACCTCCAGTGGGAGGTCTTCCACTTCCTACGAGCAGTACTTC. As protein: CSVVTSSGRSSTSYEQYF. This chain uses TRBV29-1 with TRBJ2-5; D is possibly TRBD2 (6 bases). TRBJ2-7 explains the end of the DNA better; the J call may be wrong. This CDR3 is 18 amino acids long. Germline V gene lookup returns CDR1 SQVTM and CDR2 ANQGSEA.

As concerns this clone: A read error may produce the germline difference seen at one junction end. V gene TRBV7-9 combines with J gene TRBJ1-1; TRBD1 is a possible D gene (5 bases). The CDR3 contains 12 residues. Germline CDR1 SEHNR, CDR2 FQNEAQ (reference sequence). CDR3 protein: CSSTLGGAEAFF. CDR3 nucleotides: TGTTCCAGCACCCTTGGGGGGGCTGAAGCTTTCTTT.

V gene TRBV27 combines with J gene TRBJ1-1; unclear D gene. Germline lookup yields CDR1 MNHEY and CDR2 SMNVEV (reference sequence). CDR3 length: 15 residues. Trimming left V 5 bases short and J 2 bases short, with 15 bases between. Here the CDR3 DNA reads TGTGCCAGCAGTCCCCTCGGGTCTAAAAACACTGAAGCTTTCTTT. Translation gives CASSPLGSKNTEAFF.

V usage is TRBV28 and J usage is TRBJ2-1, with D uncertain. The CDR3 loop spans 14 amino acids. Germline assignment: CDR1 MDHEN and CDR2 SYDVKM. V was trimmed by 3 bases and J by 0 bases, leaving 6 bases between them. CDR3 in DNA: TGTGCCAGCAGTTTCCTGAGCTCCTACAATGAGCAGTTCTTC. This codes for CASSFLSSYNEQFF.

The V and J genes are TRBV18 and TRBJ2-4, with 7 bases fitting TRBD1. After removal of 3 bases from V and 9 bases from J, the junction contained 11 bases not matched to a gene. The CDR3 runs 15 residues. In germline, CDR1 is KGHSH, CDR2 LQKENI. For the CDR3, the DNA is TGTGCCAGCTCACCCGCGACAGGGACGCAGCGCATTCAGTACTTC. It encodes CASSPATGTQRIQYF.

The chain recombines TRBV6-5 with TRBJ2-3, with TRBD1 matching 7 bases. The CDR3 is 15 residues long. J lost 5 bases, V lost 1 base, and 6 bases had no gene match. CDR1 MNHEY and CDR2 SVGAGI come from the germline V gene. Here the CDR3 reads CASSYLRGQGDTQYF. The CDR3 bases are TGTGCCAGCAGTTACTTGAGGGGGCAAGGAGATACGCAGTATTTT.

This chain links TRBV5-4 with TRBJ2-1; TRBD2 matches 11 bases. Germline V gene sequence: CDR1 SGHNT, CDR2 YYREEE (reference sequence). V shed 4 bases and J 4 bases; nucleotides not matched to a gene: 7. This CDR3 has 16 residues. CDR3 nucleotides: TGTGCCAGCAGCCGGACGACTAGCGGGGCATACAATGAGCAGTTCTTC. Protein product: CASSRTTSGAYNEQFF.

The chain combines TRBV29-1 with TRBJ1-2; TRBD1 aligns across 7 bases. With 7 bases clipped from V and 5 bases from J, the junction kept 10 bases outside the gene matches. Germline V gene lookup returns CDR1 SQVTM and CDR2 ANQGSEA. The CDR3 is 13 residues long. The CDR3 reads CSAEQGYRYGYTF. The CDR3 coding sequence is TGCAGCGCCGAACAGGGGTATCGGTATGGCTACACCTTC.

The gene calls are TRBV5-4 and TRBJ1-1, with TRBD1 matching 12 bases. CDR1 and CDR2 from the germline V gene are SGHNT and YYREEE (reference sequence). V lost 4 bases, J lost 6 bases, and 7 bases stayed unmatched. This CDR3 has 15 amino acids. CDR3 loop: CASSQPGQGASEAFF. As DNA, the CDR3 is TGTGCCAGCAGCCAACCGGGACAGGGGGCGTCTGAAGCTTTCTTT.

This clone was observed a few times. The chain joins TRBV7-9 to TRBJ1-1; 10 nucleotides match TRBD1. From germline, CDR1 is SEHNR and CDR2 FQNEAQ (reference sequence). The CDR3 is 17 amino acids. The trim removed 4 bases at V and 2 bases at J, leaving 10 bases unmatched. In DNA form, the CDR3 reads TGTGCCAGCAGCTCGACAGGGGGCTACCTCTCTAACACTGAAGCTTTCTTT. Its protein product is CASSSTGGYLSNTEAFF.

Only one count was recorded for this clone. V is TRBV29-1 and J is TRBJ2-6; D is perhaps TRBD1 (5 bases). V lost 3 bases and J lost 1, with 7 bases in between. Germline V gene lookup returns CDR1 SQVTM and CDR2 ANQGSEA. The CDR3 spans 14 residues. The DNA of the CDR3 is TGCAGCGTTGACTCAGGGTCTGGGGCCAACGTCCTGACTTTC. Protein product: CSVDSGSGANVLTF.

The rearrangement uses TRBV27 and TRBJ2-2, with D possibly TRBD2 on 7 matching bases. The V gene's germline CDR1 is MNHEY and CDR2 SMNVEV (reference sequence). Deletions cut 5 bases from V and 0 bases from J, with 16 bases between. This CDR3 spans 17 amino acids. CDR3 region: CASSLWGGAANTGELFF. The CDR3 coding sequence is TGTGCCAGCAGTCTCTGGGGGGGCGCGGCGAACACCGGGGAGCTGTTTTTT.

This clone showed up just a few times. The genes are TRBV6-5 and TRBJ1-1; D gene uncertain. CDR1 and CDR2 (germline): MNHEY, SVGAGI. This CDR3 has 11 amino acids. Trimming took off 8 bases at V and 3 bases at J, with 7 bases between the two ends. Here the CDR3 DNA reads TGTGCCAGCCGGTATCACACTGAAGCTTTCTTT. Its translation is CASRYHTEAFF.

The rearrangement joins TRBV2 to TRBJ1-5, with 8 positions matching TRBD1. From germline, CDR1 is SNHLY and CDR2 FYNNEI. This CDR3 region has 18 residues. V dropped 7 bases and J dropped 3; count of bases not matched to a gene: 17. Here the CDR3 reads CASTGTQTGTGDNQPQHF. In DNA, the CDR3 is TGTGCCAGCACCGGGACGCAAACCGGGACAGGCGACAATCAGCCCCAGCATTTT.

This clone came up a few times. This chain links TRBV5-1 with TRBJ1-4; D gene uncertain. The CDR3 is made up of 15 amino acids. The germline V gene has CDR1 SGHRS and CDR2 YFSETQ. With 1 base removed from V and 8 bases from J, the gap between germline ends came to 15 bases. This chain's CDR3 is CASSLQPGEKEKLFF. CDR3 sequence (DNA): TGCGCCAGCAGCTTGCAGCCGGGTGAAAAAGAAAAACTGTTTTTT.

This clone came up a few times. This chain joins TRBV7-9 and TRBJ1-1; D not certain. Trimming removed 0 bases at V and 5 bases at J, with 10 bases between. The CDR3 extends over 14 amino acids. Germline V CDR1 and CDR2: SEHNR, FQNEAQ (reference sequence). CDR3 DNA sequence: TGTGCCAGCAGCTTAGCGGGGAGCCTAACTGAAGCTTTCTTT. Translating gives CASSLAGSLTEAFF.

V is TRBV5-1 and J is TRBJ1-1, with 7 bases aligning to TRBD1. CDR3 size: 13 residues. The ends lost 5 bases at V and 6 bases at J; junction bases unmatched: 7. CDR1 and CDR2 from the germline V gene are SGHRS and YFSETQ. CDR3 DNA sequence: TGCGCCAGCAGTTTACAGGGGATCGCTGAAGCTTTCTTT. This codes for CASSLQGIAEAFF. The entire variable domain, with the rest obtained from reference TRBV5-1 and TRBJ1-1, is as follows: KAGVTQTPRYLIKTRGQQVTLSCSPISGHRSVSWYQQTPGQGLQFLFEYFSETQRNKGNFPGRFSGRQFSNSRSEMNVSTLELGDSALYLCASSLQGIAEAFFGQGTRLTVV.

The chain uses TRBV2 and TRBJ1-2; 8 nucleotides line up with TRBD1. CDR1 is SNHLY, CDR2 FYNNEI, per germline. The CDR3 is 13 residues long. Germline trimming cut 7 bases from V and 7 bases from J; bases unmatched to any gene: 8. The CDR3 loop is CASNLDRDVGYTF. The CDR3 DNA is TGTGCCAGCAATCTGGACAGGGATGTTGGCTACACCTTC.

The V and J genes are TRBV15 and TRBJ1-1, with D tentatively TRBD1 (5 bases). The CDR3 has 15 residues. Per the germline V gene, CDR1 is LNHNV and CDR2 is YYDKDF (reference sequence). V dropped 0 bases and J dropped 2 bases, with 10 bases sitting between them. The CDR3 protein is CATSREEGLNTEAFF. The CDR3 DNA reads TGTGCCACCAGCAGAGAGGAGGGACTAAACACTGAAGCTTTCTTT.

The chain employs TRBV7-7 and TRBJ2-7; 7 bases line up with TRBD1. The CDR3 is 13 residues long. The junction had 8 bases not matched to a gene; V was cut back by 3 bases and J by 9 bases. The germline CDR1 and CDR2 sequences are SSHAT and FNYEAQ (reference sequence). As DNA, the CDR3 is TGTGCCAGCAGCTTTGAAACAGGGGACGTGCAGTACTTC. The encoded protein is CASSFETGDVQYF.

CDR3 DNA sequence: TGTGCCTGGAGTTATTTCGGGGGAGGGCCCGCCGAGCAGTACTTC. The encoded protein is CAWSYFGGGPAEQYF. The chain is built from TRBV30 and TRBJ2-5; 7 bases fit TRBD2. Near its end, the DNA agrees better with TRBJ2-7, so the J call may be wrong. The CDR3 has 15 residues. Germline CDR1 reads GTSNPN; CDR2 reads SVGIG (reference sequence).

The V gene is TRBV5-6, the J gene TRBJ2-1; TRBD2 matches at 14 bases. The trim removed 4 bases at V and 9 bases at J, leaving 6 bases unmatched. The CDR3 runs to 15 residues. Looked up from germline, CDR1 is SGHDT and CDR2 is YYEEEE. The CDR3 here is CASSPRLAGGSEQFF. For the CDR3, the DNA is TGTGCCAGCAGCCCCCGACTAGCGGGGGGGAGTGAGCAGTTCTTC. Full variable domain (remainder filled in from reference TRBV5-6 and TRBJ2-1): DAGVTQSPTHLIKTRGQQVTLRCSPKSGHDTVSWYQQALGQGPQFIFQYYEEEERQRGNFPDRFSGHQFPNYSSELNVNALLLGDSALYLCASSPRLAGGSEQFFGPGTRLTVL.

The rearrangement links TRBV10-1 to TRBJ1-2; D uncertain. V was trimmed by 0 bases and J by 5 bases, leaving 10 bases between them. CDR3 length equals 14 residues. Germline V gives CDR1 WNHNN, CDR2 SYGVQD (reference sequence). The CDR3 DNA sequence: TGCGCCAGCAGTGAGTCAGCGCGGGCATATGGCTACACCTTC. Its protein is CASSESARAYGYTF.

This CDR3 reads CASSPTGGGSEQYF. CDR3 DNA: TGTGCCAGCAGTCCTACAGGGGGCGGTTCCGAGCAGTACTTC. The V gene is TRBV6-1, the J gene TRBJ2-7; 9 positions agree with TRBD1. The CDR3 contains 14 residues. Germline assignment: CDR1 MNHNS and CDR2 SASEGT. V lost 5 bases to trimming and J lost 6 bases; unmatched junction nucleotides: 8.

This clone appeared many times. The chain couples TRBV28 to TRBJ2-1; D might be TRBD2 (6 bases). This CDR3 has 13 residues. Deletions cut 6 bases from V and 2 bases from J, with 8 bases between. Germline CDR1 MDHEN, CDR2 SYDVKM. Here the CDR3 DNA reads TGTGCCAGCAGCTCGGGGGCCTACAATGAGCAGTTCTTC. This translates into CASSSGAYNEQFF. The full variable domain, in which reference TRBV28 and TRBJ2-1 provide the parts outside the CDR3, is DVKVTQSSRYLVKRTGEKVFLECVQDMDHENMFWYRQDPGLGLRLIYFSYDVKMKEKGDIPEGYSVSREKKERFSLILESASTNQTSMYLCASSSGAYNEQFFGPGTRLTVL.

The rearrangement joins TRBV5-1 to TRBJ2-3; 9 bases line up with TRBD2. This CDR3 region has 15 residues. J was trimmed by 2 bases and V by 0 bases; bases with no gene match: 1. Germline V gives CDR1 SGHRS, CDR2 YFSETQ. CDR3 bases: TGCGCCAGCAGCTTGGGCGGGGGGGACACAGATACGCAGTATTTT. Translated, it gives CASSLGGGDTDTQYF.

This clone was observed a handful of times. This rearrangement joins TRBV10-3 to TRBJ2-2; 8 bases line up with TRBD1. Germline CDR1 reads ENHRY; CDR2 reads SYGVKD. Trimming cost V 5 bases and J 3 bases; bases outside gene matches: 2. The CDR3 extends over 14 amino acids. CDR3: CAISSDRDTGELFF. CDR3 DNA: TGTGCCATCAGTTCGGACAGGGACACCGGGGAGCTGTTTTTT.